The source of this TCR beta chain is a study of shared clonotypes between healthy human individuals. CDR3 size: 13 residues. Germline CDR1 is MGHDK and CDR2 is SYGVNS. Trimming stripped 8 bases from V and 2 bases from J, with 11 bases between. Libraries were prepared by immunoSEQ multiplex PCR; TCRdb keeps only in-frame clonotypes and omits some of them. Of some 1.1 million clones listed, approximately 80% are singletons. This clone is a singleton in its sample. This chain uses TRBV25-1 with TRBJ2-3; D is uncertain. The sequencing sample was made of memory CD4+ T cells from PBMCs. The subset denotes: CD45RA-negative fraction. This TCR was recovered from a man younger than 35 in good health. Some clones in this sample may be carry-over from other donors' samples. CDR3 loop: CASLSGDTDTQYF. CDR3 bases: TGTGCCAGCCTGTCTGGGGACACAGATACGCAGTATTTT.